One sample yielded the 5 T cell receptor beta chains listed below, sequenced in a study of lymphopenia after photon versus proton radiotherapy. Sequencing was performed with immunoSEQ multiplex PCR; in TCRdb, only in-frame clones are kept and a portion is missing. The sample carries 25,000 to 40,000 clones, about 80% recorded once. Sequences were derived from peripheral blood, sampled from a patient treated with proton-based radiotherapy. These receptors were collected from a woman aged 70 to 79 with pancreatic cancer.

The chain recombines TRBV9 with TRBJ2-1, with 8 bases matching TRBD2. Losses at the gene ends were 0 bases for V and 6 bases for J; bases not matched to a gene: 11. The CDR3 has 17 residues. Per germline, CDR1 SGDLS and CDR2 YYNGEE. CDR3 sequence (DNA): TGTGCCAGCAGCGTAGGCCCGATGTTCGGGACTAGCAATGAGCAGTTCTTC. Translating gives CASSVGPMFGTSNEQFF. The whole variable domain, remainder taken from reference TRBV9 and TRBJ2-1, is DSGVTQTPKHLITATGQRVTLRCSPRSGDLSVYWYQQSLDQGLQFLIQYYNGEERAKGNILERFSAQQFPDLHSELNLSSLELGDSALYFCASSVGPMFGTSNEQFFGPGTRLTVL.

This clone was counted only a few times. This sequence joins TRBV10-2 and TRBJ2-2; TRBD1 might be the D (5 bases). V shed 6 bases and J shed 1 base, with 9 bases lying between them. The CDR3 loop spans 14 amino acids. Looked up from germline, CDR1 is WSHSY and CDR2 is SAAADI. In nucleotides, the CDR3 is TGCGCCAGCAGAATAACAGGGAACACCGGGGAGCTGTTTTTT. It yields the protein CASRITGNTGELFF.

The V gene is TRBV19, the J gene TRBJ2-3; TRBD2 matches 11 bases. The CDR3 runs to 16 residues. Germline V CDR1 and CDR2: LNHDA, SQIVND (reference sequence). The V gene end was trimmed by 5 bases and the J gene end by 3 bases; junction bases not matched to a gene: 7. The CDR3 here is CASSSTIAGGTDTQYF. The CDR3 DNA follows: TGTGCCAGTAGTTCAACGATAGCGGGAGGGACAGATACGCAGTATTTT.

The chain uses TRBV5-1 and TRBJ1-1; 9 positions agree with TRBD1. V was clipped by 4 bases and J by 3 bases; unmatched bases: 7. CDR1 and CDR2 from the germline V gene are SGHRS and YFSETQ. The length of the CDR3 is 15 residues. DNA of the CDR3: TGCGCCAGCAGCCCAAGGACAGGGGTCGACACTGAAGCTTTCTTT. It yields the protein CASSPRTGVDTEAFF.

This rearrangement joins TRBV29-1 to TRBJ2-7; D perhaps matches TRBD2 (6 bases). The germline gives CDR1 SQVTM, CDR2 ANQGSEA. The CDR3 is 13 amino acids. The V end lost 5 bases, the J end lost 1 base, and 12 bases lay between the germline ends. Here the CDR3 reads CSVRPGGSYEQYF. DNA for the CDR3: TGCAGCGTTCGCCCCGGGGGTTCCTACGAGCAGTACTTC.